Following are 28 T cell receptor beta chains from one sample sequenced in a study of blood T cell repertoires in COVID-19. TCRdb keeps only in-frame clones here, not all; method: immunoSEQ multiplex PCR. This sample carries a few hundred thousand clones, around 81% of them seen once, and the ten largest clones take 4% to 5%. Sequences were obtained from peripheral blood. The origin of the receptors is a woman aged 50 to 60 with active or convalescent COVID-19.

The V gene is TRBV5-1, the J gene TRBJ1-2; 8 nucleotides line up with TRBD1. The CDR3 spans 16 residues. V shed 0 bases and J 3 bases; nucleotides not matched to a gene: 7. In germline, CDR1 is SGHRS, CDR2 YFSETQ. The CDR3: CASSLAVSGGDYGYTF. DNA for the CDR3: TGCGCCAGCAGCTTGGCCGTGTCAGGGGGCGACTATGGCTACACCTTC.

This chain joins TRBV9 and TRBJ1-1, with D hard to call. The CDR3 has 17 amino acids. Germline V gives CDR1 SGDLS, CDR2 YYNGEE. V was shortened by 2 bases and J by 3 bases, with 20 bases between the two germline ends. The CDR3 loop is CASSVGGGLGRDTEAFF. CDR3 nucleotides: TGTGCCAGCAGCGTTGGTGGAGGCCTTGGGAGGGACACTGAAGCTTTCTTT.

The V call is TRBV27, the J call TRBJ2-1; TRBD1 agrees at 8 bases. Trimming cost V 6 bases and J 4 bases; bases outside gene matches: 2. The CDR3 consists of 13 residues. Germline V gene data show CDR1 as MNHEY and CDR2 as SMNVEV (reference sequence). The CDR3 DNA follows: TGTGCCAGCAGAGGGACAGGATACAATGAGCAGTTCTTC. It specifies CASRGTGYNEQFF.

The chain has TRBV10-3 and TRBJ2-7; D gene uncertain. Germline V lookup: CDR1 ENHRY, CDR2 SYGVKD. The CDR3 runs to 12 residues. The V and J ends lost 8 bases and 2 bases respectively, with 10 bases between them. The CDR3 DNA reads TGTGCCATCGCCACCCCGGCCTACGAGCAGTACTTC. Translating it yields CAIATPAYEQYF.

This sequence joins TRBV18 and TRBJ2-5; D gene ambiguous. This CDR3 has 13 residues. Germline V gene lookup returns CDR1 KGHSH and CDR2 LQKENI. Trimming took 3 bases from V and 3 from J, leaving 8 bases between them. The CDR3 sequence is CASSPFQEETQYF. Written as DNA, the CDR3 is TGTGCCAGCTCACCCTTCCAGGAAGAGACCCAGTACTTC.

This chain uses TRBV20-1 with TRBJ2-5; a possible D gene is TRBD1 (5 bases). The germline V gene encodes CDR1 DFQATT and CDR2 SNEGSKA (reference sequence). V lost 4 bases and J lost 4, with 7 bases in between. The CDR3 runs 11 residues. The CDR3 DNA is TGCAGTGCTACAGGGTCAGAGACCCAGTACTTC. It is translated as CSATGSETQYF.

The J gene is TRBJ1-2, the V gene TRBV5-1, with a weak D call TRBD1 (5 bases). CDR3 size: 12 residues. Germline V CDR1 and CDR2: SGHRS, YFSETQ. Trimming pared 2 bases from V and 13 bases from J, leaving 15 bases between. The CDR3 nucleotides read TGCGCCAGCAGCTTCCCGACGGAGGGGCTCACCTTC. Translated: CASSFPTEGLTF.

The chain is built from TRBV27 and TRBJ1-1, with TRBD1 matching over 7 bases. After removal of 1 base from V and 1 base from J, the junction contained 15 bases not matched to a gene. This CDR3 is 19 amino acids long. Germline V gene lookup returns CDR1 MNHEY and CDR2 SMNVEV (reference sequence). DNA for the CDR3: TGTGCCAGCAGTTTATATTCCCCTACCCTCAGGGGGTCGAACACTGAAGCTTTCTTT. Protein product: CASSLYSPTLRGSNTEAFF.

The chain carries TRBV19 and TRBJ2-2; TRBD2 matches 11 bases. Germline loops: CDR1 LNHDA, CDR2 SQIVND (reference sequence). V was pared by 5 bases and J by 7 bases, with 6 bases of the junction left unmatched. The CDR3 is 15 residues long. This CDR3 reads CASSLLAGAGGELFF. DNA for the CDR3: TGTGCCAGTAGTCTACTAGCGGGAGCGGGCGGGGAGCTGTTTTTT.

The V gene is TRBV10-3, the J gene TRBJ2-1, with D possibly TRBD2 on 5 matching bases. V lost 7 bases, J lost 5 bases, and 18 bases lay in between. The CDR3 runs 15 residues. Germline CDR1 reads ENHRY; CDR2 reads SYGVKD. The CDR3 DNA sequence: TGTGCCATCACCCCGGGAAGCGACTCTAACAATGAGCAGTTCTTC. Translated: CAITPGSDSNNEQFF.

The V gene is TRBV7-9, the J gene TRBJ2-2; TRBD2 matches at 11 bases. The CDR3 covers 17 residues. Losses at the gene ends were 1 base for V and 3 bases for J; bases not matched to a gene: 4. The germline V gene has CDR1 SEHNR and CDR2 FQNEAQ (reference sequence). The CDR3 DNA sequence: TGTGCCAGCAGCTTAGTCCTAGCGGGAGGAGACACCGGGGAGCTGTTTTTT. Translated: CASSLVLAGGDTGELFF.

The V and J genes are TRBV6-1 and TRBJ1-6, with 9 bases that match TRBD1. The J segment lost 6 bases and the V segment lost 4 bases, leaving 10 bases of the junction unmatched. CDR1 MNHNS and CDR2 SASEGT come from the germline V gene. The CDR3 has 17 residues. The CDR3 DNA sequence: TGTGCCAGCAGTGGACTGGCAGGGACAGGGATTAATTCACCCCTCCACTTT. Translating gives CASSGLAGTGINSPLHF.

The rearrangement links TRBV5-1 to TRBJ1-1, with 8 bases lining up with TRBD1. The CDR3 consists of 16 residues. V was clipped by 1 base and J by 0 bases; unmatched bases: 5. Germline assignment: CDR1 SGHRS and CDR2 YFSETQ. The CDR3 DNA sequence: TGCGCCAGCAGCTTGCAGGGGGCAACGGTGAACACTGAAGCTTTCTTT. Protein: CASSLQGATVNTEAFF.

This clone appeared a single time. The rearrangement joins TRBV9 to TRBJ1-3; 7 bases map to TRBD1. Germline CDR1 and CDR2: SGDLS and YYNGEE. The junction had 4 bases not matched to a gene; V was cut back by 4 bases and J by 3 bases. This CDR3 is 14 amino acids long. The CDR3 nucleotides are TGTGCCAGCAGCTCCCGGGACAGTGGAAACACCATATATTTT. Residues: CASSSRDSGNTIYF.

The chain links TRBV27 to TRBJ2-3, with TRBD1 matching 10 bases. Germline loops: CDR1 MNHEY, CDR2 SMNVEV (reference sequence). The CDR3 covers 15 residues. V lost 4 bases and J lost 4; bases outside the gene matches: 5. DNA for the CDR3: TGTGCCAGCAGTTCGCCCGGGACAGGGGCAGATACGCAGTATTTT. It encodes CASSSPGTGADTQYF.

The genes are TRBV18 and TRBJ2-2, with 12 bases lining up with TRBD2. The CDR3 sequence is 16 residues long. Looked up from germline, CDR1 is KGHSH and CDR2 is LQKENI. V was clipped by 2 bases and J by 5 bases; unmatched bases: 3. The CDR3 region is CASSPAGTSGTGELFF. The CDR3 DNA is TGTGCCAGCTCACCAGCAGGGACTAGCGGGACCGGGGAGCTGTTTTTT. The variable domain in full, with the rest retrieved from reference TRBV18 and TRBJ2-2, is NAGVMQNPRHLVRRRGQEARLRCSPMKGHSHVYWYRQLPEEGLKFMVYLQKENIIDESGMPKERFSAEFPKEGPSILRIQQVVRGDSAAYFCASSPAGTSGTGELFFGEGSRLTVL.

The rearrangement uses TRBV5-1 and TRBJ2-2; D perhaps matches TRBD2 (6 bases). CDR1 is SGHRS and CDR2 is YFSETQ in the germline V gene. Trimming removed 4 bases at V and 4 bases at J, with 11 bases between. The CDR3 loop spans 14 amino acids. The CDR3 spells CASSRDSGTGELFF. CDR3 nucleotide sequence: TGCGCCAGCAGCCGGGACTCGGGCACCGGGGAGCTGTTTTTT. Supplemented by reference TRBV5-1 and TRBJ2-2, the full variable domain reads KAGVTQTPRYLIKTRGQQVTLSCSPISGHRSVSWYQQTPGQGLQFLFEYFSETQRNKGNFPGRFSGRQFSNSRSEMNVSTLELGDSALYLCASSRDSGTGELFFGEGSRLTVL.

The gene calls are TRBV29-1 and TRBJ2-5, with 8 bases that match TRBD2. The trim removed 4 bases at V and 5 bases at J, leaving 12 bases unmatched. CDR3 length equals 15 residues. CDR1 SQVTM and CDR2 ANQGSEA come from the germline V gene. For the CDR3, the DNA is TGCAGCGTTGTACTAGCGGCAACGTCCCGGGAGACCCAGTACTTC. Translation gives CSVVLAATSRETQYF.

The V and J genes are TRBV7-8 and TRBJ2-3; D is unresolved. Germline values: CDR1 SGHVS, CDR2 FQNEAQ. V lost 5 bases, J lost 2 bases, and 14 bases lay in between. The CDR3 runs to 15 residues. This chain's CDR3 is CASSVAWRLTDTQYF. In DNA form, the CDR3 reads TGTGCCAGCAGCGTTGCATGGCGGCTCACAGATACGCAGTATTTT.

This chain connects TRBV30 to TRBJ2-7; D may be TRBD1 (7 bases). CDR3 length: 14 amino acids. V shed 1 base and J shed 0 bases, with 10 bases lying between them. The germline V gene encodes CDR1 GTSNPN and CDR2 SVGIG (reference sequence). CDR3 amino acids: CAWSAGGLSYEQYF. The CDR3 DNA reads TGTGCCTGGAGTGCAGGGGGGCTCTCCTACGAGCAGTACTTC.

Comment on this clone: Other DNA sequences in the same sample also yield this CDR3. The V call is TRBV5-1, the J call TRBJ1-1, with 7 bases aligning to TRBD1. CDR1 is SGHRS and CDR2 is YFSETQ in the germline V gene. This CDR3 has 14 amino acids. With V trimmed by 4 bases and J by 4 bases, 7 bases remained unmatched. The CDR3 DNA sequence: TGCGCCAGCAGCAGACAGGGTCGCGGCACTGAAGCTTTCTTT. Protein sequence: CASSRQGRGTEAFF. Filled out from reference TRBV5-1 and TRBJ1-1, the complete variable domain reads KAGVTQTPRYLIKTRGQQVTLSCSPISGHRSVSWYQQTPGQGLQFLFEYFSETQRNKGNFPGRFSGRQFSNSRSEMNVSTLELGDSALYLCASSRQGRGTEAFFGQGTRLTVV.

This chain uses TRBV15 with TRBJ1-2; unclear D gene. In germline, CDR1 is LNHNV, CDR2 YYDKDF (reference sequence). With 0 bases removed from V and 4 bases from J, the gap between germline ends came to 12 bases. The CDR3 sequence is 15 residues long. CDR3 in DNA: TGTGCCACCAGCAGAGAAGGTGGCCGGGGCTATGGCTACACCTTC. This sequence encodes CATSREGGRGYGYTF. Using reference TRBV15 and TRBJ1-2 for the parts outside the CDR3, the full variable domain is DAMVIQNPRYQVTQFGKPVTLSCSQTLNHNVMYWYQQKSSQAPKLLFHYYDKDFNNEADTPDNFQSRRPNTSFCFLDIRSPGLGDTAMYLCATSREGGRGYGYTFGSGTRLTVV.

In its sample, this clone was seen once. The rearrangement joins TRBV4-1 to TRBJ2-7; TRBD2 agrees at 10 bases. V shed 6 bases, J shed 1 base, and the junction held 6 bases outside the gene matches. Germline V CDR1 and CDR2: MGHRA, YSYEKL. The CDR3 is 15 amino acids. CDR3 sequence: CASRGRTSGSYEQYF. CDR3 sequence (DNA): TGCGCCAGCAGGGGAAGGACTAGCGGATCCTACGAGCAGTACTTC.

This chain connects TRBV19 to TRBJ1-1; maybe TRBD1 (6 bases). CDR3 length equals 15 residues. CDR1 and CDR2 from the germline V gene are LNHDA and SQIVND (reference sequence). V was trimmed by 1 base and J by 10 bases, leaving 19 bases between them. CDR3 region: CASSIAHGGADRAFF. CDR3 DNA: TGTGCCAGTAGTATAGCGCACGGGGGGGCGGATCGAGCTTTCTTT.

The sample holds one count of this clone. The V call is TRBV27, the J call TRBJ1-2; D might be TRBD1 (5 bases). CDR3 length equals 14 residues. The germline V gene has CDR1 MNHEY and CDR2 SMNVEV (reference sequence). V lost 4 bases and J 4 bases, leaving 13 bases between the germline ends. The CDR3 DNA follows: TGTGCCAGCAGTTCTCAGGGCCGAACCTATGGCTACACCTTC. Translated: CASSSQGRTYGYTF.

The V call is TRBV3-1 (or the pseudogene TRBV3-2), the J call TRBJ1-2; D gene unclear. Trimming pared 0 bases from V and 3 bases from J, leaving 8 bases between. Germline V gives CDR1 LGHDT, CDR2 YNNKEL (reference sequence). The CDR3 has 14 residues. In DNA form, the CDR3 reads TGTGCCAGCAGCCAAGACGCCAGGTACTATGGCTACACCTTC. This sequence encodes CASSQDARYYGYTF.

This chain connects TRBV28 to TRBJ2-7; D might be TRBD1 (6 bases). V was trimmed by 4 bases and J by 4 bases, leaving 17 bases between them. The CDR3 extends over 15 amino acids. Germline CDR1 is MDHEN and CDR2 is SYDVKM. DNA for the CDR3: TGTGCCAGCAGTTCCTCCTACAGGGACCCATACGAGCAGTACTTC. Translating it yields CASSSSYRDPYEQYF.

The chain carries TRBV7-8 and TRBJ2-1, with 11 positions matching TRBD2. The CDR3 contains 15 residues. V shed 5 bases, J shed 4 bases, and the junction held 4 bases outside the gene matches. Per the germline V gene, CDR1 is SGHVS and CDR2 is FQNEAQ. CDR3 coding DNA: TGTGCCAGCAGCGTGGGACTAGCGGAGTACAATGAGCAGTTCTTC. Its protein is CASSVGLAEYNEQFF.